Below are 5 T cell receptor beta chains sequenced from a single sample in a study of shared clonotypes between healthy human individuals. Libraries were prepared by immunoSEQ multiplex PCR; TCRdb keeps only in-frame clonotypes and omits some of them. The data show 450,000 to 500,000 clones, almost 80% seen once. The specimen sequenced was PBMCs. The receptors come from a woman in her thirties or forties in good health. Some clones in this sample may be carry-over from other donors' samples.

The rearrangement links TRBV19 to TRBJ2-1; D gene unclear. Germline V gene lookup returns CDR1 LNHDA and CDR2 SQIVND (reference sequence). The CDR3 covers 14 residues. Trimming left V 5 bases short and J 0 bases short, with 8 bases between. The CDR3 region is CASSLTVSYNEQFF. CDR3 nucleotides: TGTGCCAGTAGTTTGACGGTCTCCTACAATGAGCAGTTCTTC.

The gene calls are TRBV27 and TRBJ2-5; TRBD2 agrees at 7 bases. Looked up from germline, CDR1 is MNHEY and CDR2 is SMNVEV (reference sequence). The CDR3 covers 14 residues. Trimming at V came to 3 bases and at J to 0 bases, leaving 1 base not matched to a gene. CDR3 nucleotide sequence: TGTGCCAGCAGTTTGGGAGGGTACCAAGAGACCCAGTACTTC. Amino acids: CASSLGGYQETQYF.

This rearrangement joins TRBV7-2 to TRBJ2-5, with D tentatively TRBD1 or TRBD2 (5 bases each). Germline V CDR1 and CDR2: SGHTA, FQGNSA. The CDR3 extends over 14 amino acids. The germline V and J ends were trimmed by 5 bases and 5 bases, with 15 bases remaining between them. The CDR3 loop is CASSVTGAYETQYF. Written as DNA, the CDR3 is TGTGCCAGCAGCGTAACCGGGGCTTATGAGACCCAGTACTTC.

The CDR3 sequence: CASGLVLGEPGANVLTF. The CDR3 DNA sequence: TGTGCTAGTGGTTTGGTACTCGGGGAACCTGGGGCCAACGTCCTGACTTTC. The rearrangement uses TRBV12-5 and TRBJ2-6; tentative D call: TRBD2 (5 bases). Deletions cut 0 bases from V and 2 bases from J, with 11 bases between. CDR1 and CDR2 from the germline V gene are LGHNT and FRNRAP. This CDR3 has 17 residues. The full variable domain, with the rest looked up from reference TRBV12-5 and TRBJ2-6, is DARVTQTPRHKVTEMGQEVTMRCQPILGHNTVFWYRQTMMQGLELLAYFRNRAPLDDSGMPKDRFSAEMPDATLATLKIQPSEPRDSAVYFCASGLVLGEPGANVLTFGAGSRLTVL.

This chain uses TRBV7-3 with TRBJ2-1; the D gene is possibly TRBD2 (6 bases). The CDR3 is 15 residues long. V lost 1 base to trimming and J lost 1 base, with 8 bases between them. CDR1 is SGHTA and CDR2 is FQGTGA in the germline V gene. CDR3 sequence: CASSLNGGSYNEQFF. DNA for the CDR3: TGTGCCAGCAGCTTAAACGGGGGTTCCTACAATGAGCAGTTCTTC.